A selection of T cell receptor beta chains follows, all from one sample in a study of regulatory T cells in long-lasting Graves disease. TCRdb used MiXCR to reprocess the multiplex PCR reads, holding one entry per CDR3 protein. The table lists approximately 540,000 distinct CDR3 sequences, about 12% of them singletons. A further study also used this sample, focusing on T cells in Graves' hyperthyroidism and ophthalmopathy.

Here the sequenced sample was peripheral blood mononuclear cells (PBMCs), taken at new diagnosis, from a patient treated with antithyroid drugs. The receptors were gathered from a woman in her 30s with Graves disease. CDR3s leave out the opening cysteine and the closing phenylalanine or tryptophan. A D gene is named only where the DNA matches it firmly.

cdr3_aa j_call d_call v_call cdr3_length
ASRILTVEAF TRBJ1-1 . TRBV2 10
SARDRTQGRETQY TRBJ2-5 . TRBV20-1 13
ASSEWEGNTGELF TRBJ2-2 TRBD2 TRBV2 13
ASSQVAGSTGGVYGYT TRBJ1-2 TRBD1 TRBV14 16
SARGPGYYGYT TRBJ1-2 . TRBV20-1 11
SAREANTGELF TRBJ2-2 . TRBV20-1 11
ASSRRGGVWKNTEAF TRBJ1-1 . TRBV5-5 15
SVEDDENQPQH TRBJ1-5 . TRBV29-1 11
ASSFRGRGYT TRBJ1-2 . TRBV12-3/TRBV12-4 10
ASSLARSSNEQY TRBJ2-7 . TRBV7-3 12
SYLAGHTGELF TRBJ2-2 TRBD2 TRBV29-1 11
ASSFIGGTSYEQY TRBJ2-7 . TRBV28 13
ASSQILEKLF TRBJ1-4 . TRBV4-1 10
SVGPGAWEAF TRBJ1-1 . TRBV29-1 10
ASSPPGSEETQY TRBJ2-5 . TRBV18 12
ASRDRVISGANVLT TRBJ2-6 TRBD1 TRBV2 14
ATSRGPGELF TRBJ2-2 . TRBV24-1 10
ASSQDLSRGRETQY TRBJ2-5 . TRBV4-1 14
SAREEFTDTQY TRBJ2-3 . TRBV20-1 11
ASSLWGGQQNEKLF TRBJ1-4 TRBD1 TRBV28 14
ASTPRWNYGYT TRBJ1-2 . TRBV28 11
ASSGLAVVDEQF TRBJ2-1 TRBD2 TRBV10-2 12
ASSLMGGTYGYT TRBJ1-2 . TRBV27 12
SARDGRTIPNEQF TRBJ2-1 . TRBV20-1 13
AISALAVDNEQF TRBJ2-1 TRBD2 TRBV10-3 12
ASSRLLAGGETQY TRBJ2-5 TRBD2 TRBV4-3 13
ASSLMGGNDQPQH TRBJ1-5 . TRBV27 13
ASSEGTGEGSIQY TRBJ2-4 TRBD1 TRBV6-1 13
ASSFLPRLVGANVLT TRBJ2-6 . TRBV7-9 15
ASSPGWEQF TRBJ2-1 . TRBV6-2/TRBV6-3 9
SAGPGQGEFSVQPQH TRBJ1-5 TRBD1 TRBV20-1 15
SATSLTGRTDTQY TRBJ2-3 TRBD1 TRBV20-1 13
ASSSLAGGDTQY TRBJ2-3 TRBD2 TRBV7-6 12
ASSVSGSTNTGEPF TRBJ2-2 . TRBV9 14
SADRGAGHTEAF TRBJ1-1 . TRBV20-1 12
SAVPLAGKETQY TRBJ2-5 TRBD2 TRBV20-1 12
ASSQDGGTSGMYEQY TRBJ2-7 TRBD2 TRBV19 15
ASSRDRTYEQY TRBJ2-7 . TRBV7-9 11
ASRLYPAGAYEQY TRBJ2-7 . TRBV7-8 13
ATSGGGGPHSNTGELF TRBJ2-2 TRBD2 TRBV24-1 16
ASRHPPMNTEAF TRBJ1-1 . TRBV5-1 12
ASSAGETQY TRBJ2-5 . TRBV6-2/TRBV6-3 9
ASSLGPDQGPLYNSPLH TRBJ1-6 . TRBV6-1 17
ASRSWRTVNTGELF TRBJ2-2 . TRBV6-1 14
ASSIGLAGVRETQY TRBJ2-5 TRBD2 TRBV19 14
ASSLAPGQPQH TRBJ1-5 . TRBV11-1 11
ASSLEYTEAF TRBJ1-1 . TRBV18 10
ASSLYTGVPGELF TRBJ2-2 TRBD1 TRBV7-9 13
ASSSYREEETQY TRBJ2-5 . TRBV7-9 12
ASSLEGLAGINEQF TRBJ2-1 TRBD2 TRBV5-1 14